A selection of T cell receptor beta chains follows, all from one sample in a study of cytomegalovirus exposure and HLA in healthy donors. Method: immunoSEQ multiplex PCR; TCRdb's copy keeps in-frame clones and lacks some. This sample has some 130,000 clones, with over 60% found just once. The sequenced material came from PBMCs. Receptors originate from a man aged 18-30 years in good health and CMV-seronegative. Both conserved end residues are part of each CDR3. Fields, in order: D gene, J gene, clone size, V gene, CDR3 protein, CDR3 DNA. A D gene is named only where the DNA matches it firmly. A row's size may be missing; if present it is once, few, many or a size class.

D gene: TRBD2; J gene: TRBJ2-6; clone size: -; V gene: TRBV5-6; CDR3 protein: CASSSLAGPSGDGANVLTF; CDR3 DNA: TGTGCCAGCAGCTCTCTAGCGGGCCCGAGCGGCGACGGGGCCAACGTCCTGACTTTC
D gene: -; J gene: TRBJ2-3; clone size: -; V gene: TRBV11-2; CDR3 protein: CASTGGQEARTDTQYF; CDR3 DNA: TGTGCCAGTACGGGGGGACAGGAGGCAAGAACAGATACGCAGTATTTT
D gene: TRBD2; J gene: TRBJ2-7; clone size: -; V gene: TRBV6-5; CDR3 protein: CASSMGLAGGREQYF; CDR3 DNA: TGTGCCAGCAGTATGGGACTAGCGGGAGGTCGAGAGCAGTACTTC
D gene: TRBD2; J gene: TRBJ2-1; clone size: -; V gene: TRBV11-2; CDR3 protein: CASSLLAGVNNEQFF; CDR3 DNA: TGTGCCAGCAGCTTATTAGCGGGAGTAAACAATGAGCAGTTCTTC
D gene: TRBD2; J gene: TRBJ2-3; clone size: few; V gene: TRBV27; CDR3 protein: CASRISGSGTDTQYF; CDR3 DNA: TGTGCCAGCAGAATTAGCGGGAGCGGCACAGATACGCAGTATTTT
D gene: -; J gene: TRBJ1-4; clone size: -; V gene: TRBV25-1; CDR3 protein: CASSESTGTTNEKLFF; CDR3 DNA: TGTGCCAGCAGTGAGTCCACAGGAACTACAAATGAAAAACTGTTTTTT
D gene: TRBD2; J gene: TRBJ2-1; clone size: -; V gene: TRBV10-3; CDR3 protein: CAISEGLAGKGNEQFF; CDR3 DNA: TGTGCCATCAGTGAGGGACTAGCGGGAAAAGGAAATGAGCAGTTCTTC
D gene: -; J gene: TRBJ2-1; clone size: -; V gene: TRBV7-9; CDR3 protein: CASSPPGSSYNEQFF; CDR3 DNA: TGTGCCAGCAGCCCCCCGGGTAGCTCCTACAATGAGCAGTTCTTC
D gene: -; J gene: TRBJ2-7; clone size: -; V gene: TRBV27; CDR3 protein: CASSPVDREYEQYF; CDR3 DNA: TGTGCCAGCAGTCCAGTGGATCGGGAGTACGAGCAGTACTTC
D gene: -; J gene: TRBJ2-1; clone size: -; V gene: TRBV7-6; CDR3 protein: CASSWSSYNEQFF; CDR3 DNA: TGTGCCAGCAGCTGGAGCTCCTACAATGAGCAGTTCTTC
D gene: -; J gene: TRBJ2-7; clone size: -; V gene: TRBV30; CDR3 protein: CAWSLGTPYEQYF; CDR3 DNA: TGTGCCTGGAGTTTGGGGACTCCCTACGAGCAGTACTTC
D gene: -; J gene: TRBJ2-3; clone size: -; V gene: TRBV1; CDR3 protein: CTSSRTTRTSGRAYVTQYF; CDR3 DNA: TGCACCAGCAGCCGCACAACCCGGACTAGCGGGAGGGCCTATGTTACGCAGTATTTT
D gene: -; J gene: TRBJ2-1; clone size: -; V gene: TRBV2; CDR3 protein: CASIKWRGWWQFF; CDR3 DNA: TGTGCCAGCATTAAATGGAGGGGCTGGTGGCAGTTCTTC
D gene: TRBD2; J gene: TRBJ2-1; clone size: -; V gene: TRBV4-1; CDR3 protein: CASSQDVAGSSYNEQFF; CDR3 DNA: TGCGCCAGCAGCCAAGATGTAGCGGGGAGCTCCTACAATGAGCAGTTCTTC
D gene: -; J gene: TRBJ1-1; clone size: -; V gene: TRBV5-4; CDR3 protein: CASRGDRMNTEAFF; CDR3 DNA: TGTGCCAGCAGGGGAGACCGGATGAACACTGAAGCTTTCTTT
D gene: -; J gene: TRBJ1-1; clone size: -; V gene: TRBV7-9; CDR3 protein: CASSLSQGTEAFF; CDR3 DNA: TGTGCCAGCAGCTTATCTCAGGGGACTGAAGCTTTCTTT
D gene: TRBD1; J gene: TRBJ1-2; clone size: -; V gene: TRBV25-1; CDR3 protein: CASSATGTGTNYGYTF; CDR3 DNA: TGTGCCAGCAGTGCAACCGGGACAGGTACTAACTATGGCTACACCTTC
D gene: TRBD1; J gene: TRBJ2-2; clone size: -; V gene: TRBV11-3; CDR3 protein: CASSGGRGLTGELFF; CDR3 DNA: TGTGCCAGCAGCGGGGGAAGGGGGCTCACCGGGGAGCTGTTTTTT
D gene: -; J gene: TRBJ2-7; clone size: -; V gene: TRBV7-3; CDR3 protein: CASSLVSAGVYEQYF; CDR3 DNA: TGTGCCAGCAGCTTAGTATCGGCAGGGGTTTACGAGCAGTACTTC
D gene: -; J gene: TRBJ1-1; clone size: few; V gene: TRBV7-6; CDR3 protein: CASSFDGGVAFF; CDR3 DNA: TGTGCCAGCAGCTTCGATGGAGGTGTAGCTTTCTTT
D gene: TRBD2; J gene: TRBJ2-5; clone size: -; V gene: TRBV6-1; CDR3 protein: CASSGLARSQGTQYF; CDR3 DNA: TGTGCCAGCAGCGGACTAGCGCGTTCCCAGGGGACCCAGTACTTC
D gene: -; J gene: TRBJ2-3; clone size: -; V gene: TRBV7-8; CDR3 protein: CASSLAWGLEYF; CDR3 DNA: TGTGCCAGCAGCCTAGCCTGGGGGCTGGAGTATTTT
D gene: TRBD1; J gene: TRBJ2-5; clone size: -; V gene: TRBV29-1; CDR3 protein: CSVDKVRGPETQYF; CDR3 DNA: TGCAGCGTTGACAAGGTCAGGGGGCCCGAGACCCAGTACTTC
D gene: -; J gene: TRBJ1-2; clone size: -; V gene: TRBV28; CDR3 protein: CASSLGGVGYGYTF; CDR3 DNA: TGTGCCAGCAGTTTAGGGGGCGTCGGCTATGGCTACACCTTC